Included here is one TCR beta chain sequence, with context. This entry is derived from a study of blood T cell repertoires in COVID-19. About the study: PBMCs, B-cell-depleted T cells, or T cells were the source of the cDNA or gDNA that made up the material.

V was clipped by 0 bases and J by 4 bases, with 5 bases between them. Looked up from germline, CDR1 is SGHTS and CDR2 is YDEGEE. The length of the CDR3 is 13 residues. Original processing notes: Estimation of nucleated cell counts relied on the amplification of reference gene primers. TCRdb's table, derived via immunoSEQ multiplex PCR, lists solely in-frame clones and lacks some. From that table come the V and J calls and clone size; the DNA was used to work out D and trimming. Of around 150,000 clones listed, around three quarters are singletons. The chain employs TRBV5-8 and TRBJ2-1; D gene uncertain. What was sequenced was peripheral blood. This TCR was recovered from a man in his sixties with acute or convalescent COVID-19. CDR3 nucleotides: TGTGCCAGCAGCTTGGATCTTTACAATGAGCAGTTCTTC. Protein: CASSLDLYNEQFF.